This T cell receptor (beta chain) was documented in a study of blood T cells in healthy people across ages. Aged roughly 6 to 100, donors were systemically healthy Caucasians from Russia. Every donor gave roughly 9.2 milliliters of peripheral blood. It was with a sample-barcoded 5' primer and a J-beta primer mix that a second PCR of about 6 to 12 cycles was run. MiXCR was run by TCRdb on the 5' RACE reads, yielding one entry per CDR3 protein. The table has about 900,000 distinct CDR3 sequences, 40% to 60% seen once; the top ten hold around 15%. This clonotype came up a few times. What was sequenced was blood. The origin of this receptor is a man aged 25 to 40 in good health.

The CDR3 region has the DNA TGTGCCAGCAGCCCGACGCGTCACAATGAGCAGTTCTTC. This codes for CASSPTRHNEQFF. This sequence joins TRBV3-1 and TRBJ2-1, with unresolved D. Germline V CDR1 and CDR2: LGHDT, YNNKEL (reference sequence). With 4 bases removed from V and 5 bases from J, the gap between germline ends came to 9 bases. The CDR3 sequence is 13 residues long.